These 27 T cell receptor beta chains were sequenced from one sample in a study of cytomegalovirus exposure and HLA in healthy donors (TCRdb year 2017). The library was generated by the immunoSEQ multiplex PCR assay. A mixture of 60 forward primers for TCR Vbeta segments and 13 reverse primers for TCR Jbeta segments was used in the multiplex PCR. TCRdb took over this immuneACCESS table, retaining in-frame rearrangements with V and J assigned. Such tables are incomplete; in checked studies, under half of the missing clones stem from an unresolved V gene, and the remainder is unexplained. This sample has fewer than 200,000 clones in its table, and about 79% of those were observed once. Around 1.2% of the sample is in the top ten clones. The sequencing input was PBMCs. The receptor set was obtained from a girl aged 2-10 years in good health and CMV-seropositive.

This clone was recorded a few times. V gene TRBV5-8 combines with J gene TRBJ2-3, with 9 bases identical to TRBD1. Per germline, CDR1 SGHTS and CDR2 YDEGEE. The CDR3 consists of 18 residues. The V segment lost 4 bases and the J segment 8 bases; nucleotides outside the gene matches: 20. Written as DNA, the CDR3 is TGTGCCAGCAGCGCGCTTGATTCCGGGACAGGGTGGTCAGGTACGCAGTATTTT. It codes for CASSALDSGTGWSGTQYF. Together with reference TRBV5-8 and TRBJ2-3, the CDR3 gives the full variable domain: EAGVTQSPTHLIKTRGQQATLRCSPISGHTSVYWYQQALGLGLQFLLWYDEGEERNRGNFPPRFSGRQFPNYSSELNVNALELEDSALYLCASSALDSGTGWSGTQYFGPGTRLTVL.

The table lists this clone with a few counts. V gene TRBV4-1 combines with J gene TRBJ1-4; no firm D call. The CDR3 has 16 amino acids. The germline V and J ends were trimmed by 0 bases and 5 bases, with 13 bases remaining between them. CDR1 and CDR2 from the germline V gene are MGHRA and YSYEKL. The CDR3 nucleotides read TGCGCCAGCAGCCAAGATTCGGGGAAAGTGAATGAAAAACTGTTTTTT. The encoded protein is CASSQDSGKVNEKLFF.

The chain is built from TRBV10-1 and TRBJ2-2; 9 positions match TRBD1. The CDR3 loop spans 14 amino acids. After removal of 7 bases from V and 9 bases from J, the junction contained 9 bases not matched to a gene. Germline values: CDR1 WNHNN, CDR2 SYGVQD (reference sequence). CDR3 in amino acids: CASTWDRAGWELFF. The DNA of the CDR3 is TGCGCCAGCACGTGGGACAGGGCCGGTTGGGAGCTGTTTTTT.

V gene TRBV27 combines with J gene TRBJ2-5, with 8 bases identical to TRBD2. Matching the DNA end better, TRBJ2-7 makes the J call doubtful. There are 14 residues in the CDR3. Germline V gene sequence: CDR1 MNHEY, CDR2 SMNVEV (reference sequence). This CDR3 is CASSSGRGAYEQYF. In nucleotides, the CDR3 is TGTGCCAGCAGTTCGGGGCGGGGGGCCTACGAGCAGTACTTC.

The chain uses TRBV4-1 and TRBJ1-2; the D is unclear. Trimming removed 0 bases at V and 4 bases at J, with 12 bases between. There are 15 residues in the CDR3. CDR1 and CDR2 (germline): MGHRA, YSYEKL. The CDR3: CASSQEGLVGYGYTF. In nucleotides, the CDR3 is TGCGCCAGCAGCCAAGAGGGTCTAGTCGGCTATGGCTACACCTTC.

For the CDR3, the DNA is TGTGCCAGCAGCACGACTAGCGGGAGTGGGTACAATGAGCAGTTCTTC. Encoded protein: CASSTTSGSGYNEQFF. V usage is TRBV28 and J usage is TRBJ2-1, with 12 bases fitting TRBD2. J was trimmed by 4 bases and V by 6 bases; bases with no gene match: 7. From germline, CDR1 is MDHEN and CDR2 SYDVKM. There are 16 residues in the CDR3.

The chain carries TRBV9 and TRBJ2-7; D might be TRBD1 (5 bases). Trimming stripped 0 bases from V and 5 bases from J, with 12 bases between. The CDR3 is 14 residues long. Germline loops: CDR1 SGDLS, CDR2 YYNGEE. Written as DNA, the CDR3 is TGTGCCAGCAGCGTAGGTGACAGCGAACACGAGCAGTACTTC. Translated, it gives CASSVGDSEHEQYF. Full variable domain (missing parts from reference TRBV9 and TRBJ2-7): DSGVTQTPKHLITATGQRVTLRCSPRSGDLSVYWYQQSLDQGLQFLIQYYNGEERAKGNILERFSAQQFPDLHSELNLSSLELGDSALYFCASSVGDSEHEQYFGPGTRLTVT.

There are a few counts of this clone. J is TRBJ1-5 and V is TRBV6-6; D gene uncertain. Germline V gene data show CDR1 as MNHNY and CDR2 as SVGAGI (reference sequence). This CDR3 is built from 14 residues. Trimming left V 2 bases short and J 3 bases short, with 8 bases between. The CDR3 here is CASSYQEYNQPQHF. CDR3 bases: TGTGCCAGCAGTTACCAGGAATACAATCAGCCCCAGCATTTT.

This clone has only a few counts. V gene TRBV4-2 combines with J gene TRBJ1-1, with D possibly TRBD1 on 6 matching bases. Germline-derived CDR1 and CDR2 are LGHNA and YNFKEQ. Trimming left V 0 bases short and J 4 bases short, with 12 bases between. This CDR3 is built from 15 residues. The CDR3 sequence is CASSQESTGVTEAFF. CDR3 bases: TGTGCCAGCAGCCAAGAGTCGACAGGTGTCACTGAAGCTTTCTTT.

The CDR3 protein is CASSQQHVRARLNTEAFF. The CDR3 DNA reads as TGCGCCAGCAGCCAACAGCACGTGAGGGCTAGATTGAACACTGAAGCTTTCTTT. The chain has TRBV4-1 and TRBJ1-1; D uncertain. The germline V gene encodes CDR1 MGHRA and CDR2 YSYEKL. This CDR3 comprises 18 residues. Trimming shortened V by 2 bases and J by 0 bases, and 19 bases separated the two germline ends.

J is TRBJ2-5 and V is TRBV6-5; TRBD2 matches 9 bases. The J call may not be correct, given that the DNA end is closer to TRBJ2-7. This CDR3 region has 14 residues. CDR1 is MNHEY and CDR2 is SVGAGI in the germline V gene. CDR3 region: CASSYSREGYEQYF. CDR3 bases: TGTGCCAGCAGTTACTCGCGGGAGGGCTACGAGCAGTACTTC.

The chain uses TRBV11-2 and TRBJ1-5, with D uncertain. V gave up 5 bases and J gave up 7 bases, with 12 bases separating them. The CDR3 consists of 13 residues. The V gene's germline CDR1 is SGHAT and CDR2 FQNNGV. In DNA, the CDR3 is TGTGCCAGCAGCCCAGATCTACAGCAGCCCCAGCATTTT. Protein sequence: CASSPDLQQPQHF.

This clone was observed a handful of times. The chain has TRBV5-1 and TRBJ1-1, with D perhaps TRBD1 (5 bases). The germline gives CDR1 SGHRS, CDR2 YFSETQ. Trimming pared 0 bases from V and 4 bases from J, leaving 10 bases between. The CDR3 runs to 14 residues. The CDR3 reads CASSLGGVGTEAFF. CDR3 DNA: TGCGCCAGCAGCTTGGGGGGCGTGGGCACTGAAGCTTTCTTT. The full variable domain, completed using reference TRBV5-1 and TRBJ1-1, is KAGVTQTPRYLIKTRGQQVTLSCSPISGHRSVSWYQQTPGQGLQFLFEYFSETQRNKGNFPGRFSGRQFSNSRSEMNVSTLELGDSALYLCASSLGGVGTEAFFGQGTRLTVV.

V gene TRBV19 combines with J gene TRBJ1-2; 8 bases agree with TRBD1. The CDR3 loop spans 15 amino acids. V trimming: 6 bases; J trimming: 4 bases; junction bases outside the gene matches: 10. From germline, CDR1 is LNHDA and CDR2 SQIVND (reference sequence). The CDR3 coding sequence is TGTGCCAGTAGCCAGGGACAGGTCCCTACCTATGGCTACACCTTC. It yields the protein CASSQGQVPTYGYTF.

J is TRBJ2-1 and V is TRBV19; tentative D call: TRBD2 (5 bases). Germline V lookup: CDR1 LNHDA, CDR2 SQIVND (reference sequence). The ends were cut back, 10 bases at V and 0 bases at J, with 13 bases in the middle. The CDR3 loop spans 14 amino acids. CDR3: CATQRASSYNEQFF. In nucleotides, the CDR3 is TGTGCCACCCAGAGGGCCAGCTCCTACAATGAGCAGTTCTTC.

The chain has TRBV5-1 and TRBJ2-1; perhaps TRBD2 as D (7 bases). The CDR3 has 19 amino acids. Trimming left V 4 bases short and J 4 bases short, with 27 bases between. Per the germline V gene, CDR1 is SGHRS and CDR2 is YFSETQ. The CDR3 DNA sequence: TGCGCCAGCAGCCTAGAGCCCATCACGGGGGGCCGTACTTACAATGAGCAGTTCTTC. It yields the protein CASSLEPITGGRTYNEQFF.

V and J are TRBV5-4 and TRBJ2-7; possible D gene TRBD1, 5 bases. CDR1 SGHNT and CDR2 YYREEE come from the germline V gene (reference sequence). The V end was cut by 0 bases, the J end by 0 bases, with 13 bases between. This CDR3 comprises 16 residues. The CDR3 nucleotides are TGTGCCAGCAGCTTGGGGCCGGACATCCTCTCCTACGAGCAGTACTTC. It codes for CASSLGPDILSYEQYF.

The CDR3 DNA reads TGTGCCAGCTCCCCTAATGTTAACCACAATGAGCAGTTCTTC. It is translated as CASSPNVNHNEQFF. This chain joins TRBV18 and TRBJ2-1; D gene ambiguous. The CDR3 runs 14 residues. Trimming took off 6 bases at V and 5 bases at J, with 14 bases between the two ends. The germline V gene has CDR1 KGHSH and CDR2 LQKENI.

This clone is a singleton in its sample. This sequence joins TRBV9 and TRBJ1-6, with D unresolved. The CDR3 is 12 residues long. The germline V gene encodes CDR1 SGDLS and CDR2 YYNGEE. Trimming shortened V by 0 bases and J by 13 bases, and 8 bases separated the two germline ends. CDR3 nucleotides: TGTGCCAGCAGCGTAGGAGGCCTGCCCCTCCACTTT. As protein: CASSVGGLPLHF.

The V and J genes are TRBV19 and TRBJ2-7; 9 nucleotides match TRBD2. Trimming cost V 6 bases and J 6 bases; bases outside gene matches: 18. Germline V gene data show CDR1 as LNHDA and CDR2 as SQIVND (reference sequence). CDR3 length: 17 amino acids. The CDR3 loop reads CASSKTTHGGRAAEQYF. The CDR3 DNA is TGTGCCAGTAGCAAAACAACTCACGGCGGGAGGGCTGCCGAGCAGTACTTC.

The J gene is TRBJ2-7, the V gene TRBV25-1, with D tentatively TRBD2 (6 bases). Trimming took 4 bases from V and 3 from J, leaving 19 bases between them. The germline gives CDR1 MGHDK, CDR2 SYGVNS. The CDR3 is made up of 16 amino acids. For the CDR3, the DNA is TGTGCCAGCAGTGCAACCGGGACTTTAAGTCTCTACGAGCAGTACTTC. It is translated as CASSATGTLSLYEQYF.

J is TRBJ2-7 and V is TRBV6-4, with TRBD2 matching over 8 bases. Germline V gene sequence: CDR1 MRHNA, CDR2 SNTAGT. The CDR3 spans 13 residues. V dropped 8 bases and J dropped 6; count of bases not matched to a gene: 9. In DNA, the CDR3 is TGTGCCAGCCTCGCGGGAGGCCCCAGCGAGCAGTACTTC. Amino acids: CASLAGGPSEQYF.

The chain employs TRBV5-4 and TRBJ2-7; TRBD2 aligns across 11 bases. Unmatched junction bases numbered 11, after V lost 3 bases and J lost 6 bases. The length of the CDR3 is 16 residues. Germline-derived CDR1 and CDR2 are SGHNT and YYREEE (reference sequence). The CDR3 spells CASSSGTSGSFSEQYF. In DNA, the CDR3 is TGTGCCAGCAGCTCTGGGACTAGCGGTAGTTTCTCCGAGCAGTACTTC.

V is TRBV19 and J is TRBJ1-2; 8 nucleotides match TRBD1. The CDR3 loop spans 17 amino acids. The germline V gene has CDR1 LNHDA and CDR2 SQIVND (reference sequence). V was clipped by 3 bases and J by 0 bases; unmatched bases: 9. This CDR3 is CASSIIWTGYSNYGYTF. CDR3 DNA: TGTGCCAGTAGTATTATCTGGACAGGGTATTCTAACTATGGCTACACCTTC. Using reference TRBV19 and TRBJ1-2 for the parts outside the CDR3, the full variable domain is DGGITQSPKYLFRKEGQNVTLSCEQNLNHDAMYWYRQDPGQGLRLIYYSQIVNDFQKGDIAEGYSVSREKKESFPLTVTSAQKNPTAFYLCASSIIWTGYSNYGYTFGSGTRLTVV.

This clone was detected once. The rearrangement links TRBV7-9 to TRBJ2-1; 10 nucleotides agree with TRBD1. Trimming removed 5 bases from V and 7 bases from J; junction bases left unmatched: 11. In germline, CDR1 is SEHNR, CDR2 FQNEAQ (reference sequence). The CDR3 is made up of 16 amino acids. CDR3 DNA: TGTGCCAGCAGCCCATTCGGGGACAGGGGTAGGAATGAGCAGTTCTTC. It specifies CASSPFGDRGRNEQFF.

J is TRBJ2-3 and V is TRBV9; tentatively, D is TRBD1 (5 bases). The V gene lost 0 bases and the J gene lost 0 bases, with 5 bases spanning the gap. CDR1 is SGDLS, CDR2 YYNGEE, per germline. This CDR3 spans 14 amino acids. The CDR3 DNA is TGTGCCAGCAGCGTAGGGGGCAGCACAGATACGCAGTATTTT. This gives the protein CASSVGGSTDTQYF.

J is TRBJ2-3 and V is TRBV7-3, with 8 bases lining up with TRBD2. The CDR3 sequence is 17 residues long. The V and J ends lost 5 bases and 11 bases, in that order; junction bases with no gene match: 21. Germline V gene data show CDR1 as SGHTA and CDR2 as FQGTGA. The DNA of the CDR3 is TGTGCCAGCAGCCTCTACGGGGGTCAAAGCGGGGGTGTGGGGCAGTATTTT. The encoded protein is CASSLYGGQSGGVGQYF.